Listed here are 13 T cell receptor beta chains from one sample, sequenced in a study of blood T cell repertoires in COVID-19. This table comes from immunoSEQ multiplex PCR, and its TCRdb copy is limited to in-frame clones, with some not included. Of about 120,000 clones listed, roughly four fifths were seen once; the top ten hold over 6.5%. The material sequenced was peripheral blood. The receptor source for this set is a human donor in a cohort sampled during active COVID-19.

This chain joins TRBV5-1 and TRBJ2-7; a weak D match, TRBD2 (5 bases). The germline V and J ends were trimmed by 2 bases and 0 bases, with 9 bases remaining between them. The length of the CDR3 is 14 residues. Germline V gene lookup returns CDR1 SGHRS and CDR2 YFSETQ. The CDR3 DNA reads TGCGCCAGCAGCTTCAGAGGGAGCTCCTACGAGCAGTACTTC. Its protein product is CASSFRGSSYEQYF.

This clone was seen just once. The CDR3 reads CASNRDNPYEQYF. CDR3 bases: TGTGCCAGCAACCGGGACAACCCCTACGAGCAGTACTTC. The genes are TRBV6-5 and TRBJ2-7, with D perhaps TRBD1 (6 bases). V lost 7 bases, J lost 2 bases, and 12 bases lay in between. The CDR3 loop spans 13 amino acids. In germline, CDR1 is MNHEY, CDR2 SVGAGI.

This sequence joins TRBV27 and TRBJ2-7; TRBD2 matches 12 bases. This CDR3 is 15 amino acids long. Germline-derived CDR1 and CDR2 are MNHEY and SMNVEV (reference sequence). Unmatched junction bases numbered 6, after V lost 5 bases and J lost 4 bases. The CDR3 coding sequence is TGTGCCAGCAGTAGCTTTCTAGCGGGAGGGTACGAGCAGTACTTC. Its protein product is CASSSFLAGGYEQYF.

This chain uses TRBV2 with TRBJ2-5, with 7 bases identical to TRBD2. The CDR3 runs 15 residues. V gave up 4 bases and J gave up 5 bases; unmatched junction bases: 10. Germline CDR1 and CDR2: SNHLY and FYNNEI. The CDR3 DNA follows: TGTGCCAGCAGTGTCGGGGGAGGACTAGTTGAGACCCAGTACTTC. Encoded protein: CASSVGGGLVETQYF.

The V and J genes are TRBV5-1 and TRBJ1-1; D perhaps matches TRBD1 (6 bases). Germline loops: CDR1 SGHRS, CDR2 YFSETQ. The CDR3 spans 14 residues. V was clipped by 2 bases and J by 2 bases, with 10 bases between them. CDR3 amino acids: CASSLGDKNTEAFF. Written as DNA, the CDR3 is TGCGCCAGCAGCTTAGGGGACAAAAACACTGAAGCTTTCTTT. The full variable domain, completed using reference TRBV5-1 and TRBJ1-1, is KAGVTQTPRYLIKTRGQQVTLSCSPISGHRSVSWYQQTPGQGLQFLFEYFSETQRNKGNFPGRFSGRQFSNSRSEMNVSTLELGDSALYLCASSLGDKNTEAFFGQGTRLTVV.

The chain links TRBV4-2 to TRBJ2-7; 7 nucleotides line up with TRBD2. The CDR3 spans 15 residues. V dropped 0 bases and J dropped 2; count of bases not matched to a gene: 4. From germline, CDR1 is LGHNA and CDR2 YNFKEQ. CDR3 coding DNA: TGTGCCAGCAGCCAAGAGTCGGGGACTACCTACGAGCAGTACTTC. Encoded protein: CASSQESGTTYEQYF.

V is TRBV19 and J is TRBJ2-7; TRBD2 agrees at 8 bases. The CDR3 sequence is 13 residues long. V lost 4 bases to trimming and J lost 6 bases; unmatched junction nucleotides: 5. Per the germline V gene, CDR1 is LNHDA and CDR2 is SQIVND (reference sequence). CDR3 coding DNA: TGTGCCAGTAGTAGGGGACTAGGGTTCGAGCAGTACTTC. It is translated as CASSRGLGFEQYF.

The chain carries TRBV30 and TRBJ1-2; D is perhaps TRBD1 (5 bases). Trimming removed 0 bases at V and 5 bases at J, with 16 bases between. The CDR3 runs to 15 residues. The germline V gene encodes CDR1 GTSNPN and CDR2 SVGIG (reference sequence). Here the CDR3 reads CAWSVGGNLKYGYTF. CDR3 sequence (DNA): TGTGCCTGGAGTGTGGGGGGAAACTTAAAGTATGGCTACACCTTC.

The CDR3 DNA follows: TGTGCCAGCAGACACGGGGGGGCGAACACTGAAGCTTTCTTT. This sequence encodes CASRHGGANTEAFF. V and J are TRBV7-9 and TRBJ1-1; D possibly corresponds to TRBD1 (6 bases). V shed 6 bases and J shed 1 base, with 12 bases lying between them. The CDR3 loop spans 14 amino acids. Germline-derived CDR1 and CDR2 are SEHNR and FQNEAQ (reference sequence).

V and J are TRBV18 and TRBJ2-7, with 9 bases that match TRBD2. The CDR3 length is 17 residues. Germline CDR1 reads KGHSH; CDR2 reads LQKENI. V lost 2 bases and J lost 3; bases outside the gene matches: 11. CDR3 bases: TGTGCCAGCTCACCAGGGACGGGTAGCGGGAGTCACTACGAGCAGTACTTC. It encodes CASSPGTGSGSHYEQYF.

This chain links TRBV7-2 with TRBJ1-4, with D unclear. Germline V lookup: CDR1 SGHTA, CDR2 FQGNSA. The V end lost 2 bases, the J end lost 0 bases, and 4 bases lay between the germline ends. This CDR3 has 14 amino acids. The DNA for the CDR3 is TGTGCCAGCAGCTTAAGCGCAACTAATGAAAAACTGTTTTTT. It encodes CASSLSATNEKLFF.

This clone was recorded once. J is TRBJ2-3 and V is TRBV29-1; 8 nucleotides match TRBD2. Germline values: CDR1 SQVTM, CDR2 ANQGSEA. The CDR3 contains 14 residues. J lost 10 bases, V lost 4 bases, and 13 bases had no gene match. CDR3 DNA: TGCAGCGTTGGCGGGACTAGACCCCCCGGCCCGCAGTATTTT. Translating gives CSVGGTRPPGPQYF.

The chain recombines TRBV7-9 with TRBJ1-2; unclear D gene. The CDR3 sequence is 12 residues long. Germline-derived CDR1 and CDR2 are SEHNR and FQNEAQ (reference sequence). V was trimmed by 2 bases and J by 5 bases, leaving 6 bases between them. This CDR3 is CASSLSNYGYTF. The CDR3 DNA reads TGTGCCAGCAGCTTAAGCAATTATGGCTACACCTTC.